The clone carrying this TCR beta chain was counted ten times or more. The antigen is undetermined. Germline V gene sequence: CDR1 LGHNA, CDR2 YSLEER. V lost 2 bases and J 0 bases, leaving 11 bases between the germline ends. The CDR3 length is 17 residues. In the PCR, 60 Vbeta and 13 Jbeta primers were used. Clones were read by immunoSEQ multiplex PCR, and TCRdb kept only the in-frame ones, dropping some. The sample has 130,000 or so clones; about 83% are singletons. These data come from a study of cytomegalovirus exposure and HLA in healthy donors. Findings of the study overall: Links to common viral pathogens appeared, in a later analysis, for several of the most significant clusters. Diagnosis of cytomegalovirus status made by the classifier reportedly showed high specificity and sensitivity.

The receptor comes from a woman aged 25-40 years in good health and CMV-seronegative. The sequenced sample was PBMCs. The J gene is TRBJ2-6, the V gene TRBV4-3; D is perhaps TRBD1 (6 bases). In DNA, the CDR3 is TGCGCCAGCAGCCAAAAAGGACAGACCTCTGGGGCCAACGTCCTGACTTTC. Amino acids: CASSQKGQTSGANVLTF.